One sample yielded the 25 T cell receptor beta chains listed below, sequenced in a study of OX40 agonist ivuxolimab in advanced cancers. Repertoires were generated with immunoSEQ multiplex PCR, while TCRdb's copy carries only in-frame clones and drops some. The sample has around 62,000 clones, more than 65% seen once. The source material was CD4+ or CD8+ T cells sorted from blood, sampled in a trial of the OX40 agonist ivuxolimab. All receptors derive from an adult with an advanced solid tumor such as melanoma, head and neck, liver or kidney cancer.

The chain links TRBV11-2 to TRBJ1-2, with a weak D call TRBD1 (5 bases). Per germline, CDR1 SGHAT and CDR2 FQNNGV. This CDR3 is 15 amino acids long. Deletions cut 0 bases from V and 4 bases from J, with 12 bases between. The CDR3 coding sequence is TGTGCCAGCAGCTTAGATCGTGGGGCGCGCTATGGCTACACCTTC. Protein product: CASSLDRGARYGYTF.

The chain employs TRBV19 and TRBJ1-1, with D possibly matching TRBD1 (6 bases). Germline V lookup: CDR1 LNHDA, CDR2 SQIVND (reference sequence). Between the trimmed V and J ends, which lost 4 bases and 5 bases, there was a span of 11 bases. CDR3 length: 13 residues. CDR3 sequence: CASSRRGTTEAFF. CDR3 DNA: TGTGCCAGTAGTAGAAGGGGGACAACTGAAGCTTTCTTT.

The genes are TRBV6-5 and TRBJ2-2; no reliable D call. The germline V gene encodes CDR1 MNHEY and CDR2 SVGAGI. With 2 bases removed from V and 8 bases from J, the gap between germline ends came to 18 bases. The CDR3 is made up of 16 amino acids. CDR3 nucleotides: TGTGCCAGCAGTTACCGAAGTCCGGTTGGGGTTGGGGAGCTGTTTTTT. Residues: CASSYRSPVGVGELFF.

The rearrangement uses TRBV9 and TRBJ2-1; 10 nucleotides line up with TRBD2. This CDR3 region has 15 residues. Germline CDR1 reads SGDLS; CDR2 reads YYNGEE. The V gene end was trimmed by 3 bases and the J gene end by 1 base; junction bases not matched to a gene: 1. CDR3 amino acids: CASSELAGSYNEQFF. CDR3 nucleotide sequence: TGTGCCAGCAGCGAACTAGCGGGATCCTACAATGAGCAGTTCTTC.

The chain recombines TRBV6-5 with TRBJ2-1; 10 positions match TRBD1. Germline loops: CDR1 MNHEY, CDR2 SVGAGI. The junction had 8 bases not matched to a gene; V was cut back by 6 bases and J by 6 bases. This CDR3 has 15 amino acids. CDR3 nucleotide sequence: TGTGCCAGCAGCCGCGGGGACAGGGGTATCAATGAGCAGTTCTTC. Translating it yields CASSRGDRGINEQFF.

This clone occurred once. This rearrangement joins TRBV6-5 to TRBJ1-5, with D perhaps TRBD1 (6 bases). V was trimmed by 6 bases and J by 0 bases, leaving 12 bases between them. The CDR3 is made up of 15 amino acids. CDR1 and CDR2 from the germline V gene are MNHEY and SVGAGI. The CDR3 spells CASSTGQFSNQPQHF. CDR3 in DNA: TGTGCCAGCAGCACCGGACAGTTTAGCAATCAGCCCCAGCATTTT.

The chain combines TRBV7-2 with TRBJ2-1; possibly TRBD1 or TRBD2 for D (6 bases each). The ends were cut back, 5 bases at V and 9 bases at J, with 11 bases in the middle. Germline V gives CDR1 SGHTA, CDR2 FQGNSA. The CDR3 is 12 residues long. CDR3 amino acids: CASSLEGGEQFF. DNA of the CDR3: TGTGCCAGCAGCCTGGAGGGGGGTGAGCAGTTCTTC. Full variable domain (rest looked up from reference TRBV7-2 and TRBJ2-1): GAGVSQSPSNKVTEKGKDVELRCDPISGHTALYWYRQSLGQGLEFLIYFQGNSAPDKSGLPSDRFSAERTGGSVSTLTIQRTQQEDSAVYLCASSLEGGEQFFGPGTRLTVL.

The V and J genes are TRBV10-1 and TRBJ2-5; possible D gene TRBD2, 5 bases. The length of the CDR3 is 13 residues. V was clipped by 5 bases and J by 0 bases, with 7 bases between them. Germline V CDR1 and CDR2: WNHNN, SYGVQD (reference sequence). As DNA, the CDR3 is TGCGCCAGCAGTCGGGGTAACCAAGAGACCCAGTACTTC. It translates to CASSRGNQETQYF.

This chain connects TRBV7-8 to TRBJ2-1; TRBD2 aligns across 7 bases. Germline CDR1 is SGHVS and CDR2 is FQNEAQ. This CDR3 has 15 amino acids. V gave up 1 base and J gave up 5 bases; unmatched junction bases: 5. The CDR3 sequence: CASSLELAFNNEQFF. In nucleotides, the CDR3 is TGTGCCAGCAGCTTAGAACTAGCGTTTAACAATGAGCAGTTCTTC.

By frequency in the sample, this clone is medium-sized. V gene TRBV27 combines with J gene TRBJ2-7, with D possibly being TRBD1 (6 bases). Germline V gives CDR1 MNHEY, CDR2 SMNVEV (reference sequence). This CDR3 is 14 amino acids long. With 2 bases removed from V and 5 bases from J, the gap between germline ends came to 13 bases. The CDR3 loop reads CASSLRGSLHEQYF. The CDR3 DNA follows: TGTGCCAGCAGTTTAAGGGGGAGTCTCCACGAGCAGTACTTC.

This chain uses TRBV5-4 with TRBJ2-3, with 12 bases identical to TRBD2. This CDR3 has 15 amino acids. Germline CDR1 is SGHNT and CDR2 is YYREEE (reference sequence). Trimming removed 4 bases from V and 4 bases from J; junction bases left unmatched: 4. As DNA, the CDR3 is TGTGCCAGCAGCAGACTAGCGGGAGTCCCAGATACGCAGTATTTT. Amino acid sequence: CASSRLAGVPDTQYF.

The chain employs TRBV18 and TRBJ1-5; 8 nucleotides line up with TRBD1. The CDR3 covers 13 residues. The junction had 2 bases not matched to a gene; V was cut back by 5 bases and J by 5 bases. The V gene's germline CDR1 is KGHSH and CDR2 LQKENI. The CDR3 region is CASSSTGDQPQHF. The CDR3 coding sequence is TGTGCCAGCTCATCGACAGGGGATCAGCCCCAGCATTTT.

This clone was detected ten times or more. The chain links TRBV11-3 to TRBJ2-2; a possible D gene is TRBD1 (6 bases). Trimming removed 1 base from V and 0 bases from J, with 9 bases in between. The CDR3 covers 16 residues. The germline gives CDR1 SGHNT, CDR2 YENEEA. Here the CDR3 DNA reads TGTGCCAGCAGCTTAGCCGCAGGGGCGAACACCGGGGAGCTGTTTTTT. It is translated as CASSLAAGANTGELFF.

The rearrangement joins TRBV7-9 to TRBJ2-4, with 10 positions matching TRBD2. J gave up 11 bases and V 0 bases, and 1 base lay outside the gene matches. This CDR3 is built from 13 residues. In germline, CDR1 is SEHNR, CDR2 FQNEAQ (reference sequence). CDR3 in DNA: TGTGCCAGCAGCTTAGCCGGACTAGCGGTTCAGTACTTC. Protein sequence: CASSLAGLAVQYF.

This chain links TRBV18 with TRBJ2-5; 7 bases line up with TRBD1. V shed 3 bases and J 2 bases; nucleotides not matched to a gene: 6. The CDR3 covers 15 residues. Germline V gives CDR1 KGHSH, CDR2 LQKENI. CDR3 protein: CASSPTTGWQETQYF. CDR3 DNA sequence: TGTGCCAGCTCACCTACGACAGGGTGGCAAGAGACCCAGTACTTC.

The chain uses TRBV28 and TRBJ2-3, with a tentative D call TRBD1 (6 bases). The CDR3 sequence is 13 residues long. Trimming left V 6 bases short and J 5 bases short, with 12 bases between. Germline CDR1 and CDR2: MDHEN and SYDVKM. Here the CDR3 DNA reads TGTGCCAGCAGCCGGACAGTTTTAGATACGCAGTATTTT. It specifies CASSRTVLDTQYF. Drawing the rest from reference TRBV28 and TRBJ2-3, the complete variable domain is DVKVTQSSRYLVKRTGEKVFLECVQDMDHENMFWYRQDPGLGLRLIYFSYDVKMKEKGDIPEGYSVSREKKERFSLILESASTNQTSMYLCASSRTVLDTQYFGPGTRLTVL.

V usage is TRBV28 and J usage is TRBJ2-7, with 10 nucleotides matching TRBD2. Germline CDR1 is MDHEN and CDR2 is SYDVKM. The CDR3 is made up of 18 amino acids. Losses at the gene ends were 4 bases for V and 0 bases for J; bases not matched to a gene: 12. The DNA of the CDR3 is TGTGCCAGCAGTTCCCCCCCCTCTAGCGGGGGAAGCTCCTACGAGCAGTACTTC. It specifies CASSSPPSSGGSSYEQYF.

The genes are TRBV6-5 and TRBJ2-2; no clear D gene. V was clipped by 5 bases and J by 3 bases, with 10 bases between them. Germline CDR1 reads MNHEY; CDR2 reads SVGAGI. The CDR3 has 14 residues. The CDR3 DNA reads TGTGCCAGCAGTCTTGGACCCTACACCGGGGAGCTGTTTTTT. Translated, it gives CASSLGPYTGELFF.

This clone appeared a single time. This chain connects TRBV4-3 to TRBJ2-7, with TRBD2 matching over 12 bases. Germline assignment: CDR1 LGHNA and CDR2 YSLEER. The CDR3 covers 16 residues. V gave up 1 base and J gave up 6 bases; unmatched junction bases: 7. CDR3 loop: CASSQGTSGTQGEQYF. The CDR3 coding sequence is TGCGCCAGCAGCCAAGGGACTAGCGGGACACAGGGCGAGCAGTACTTC.

The V call is TRBV27, the J call TRBJ2-7, with D unclear. The CDR3 length is 12 residues. Germline V gene lookup returns CDR1 MNHEY and CDR2 SMNVEV (reference sequence). Trimming shortened V by 3 bases and J by 10 bases, and 13 bases separated the two germline ends. The CDR3 sequence is CASSFTGAFQYF. Here the CDR3 DNA reads TGTGCCAGCAGTTTCACGGGTGCGTTTCAGTACTTC.

The chain combines TRBV27 with TRBJ2-7; TRBD2 agrees at 7 bases. This CDR3 comprises 14 residues. Germline V gene data show CDR1 as MNHEY and CDR2 as SMNVEV (reference sequence). J gave up 2 bases and V 4 bases, and 5 bases lay outside the gene matches. The CDR3 sequence is CASSYGGGTYEQYF. The CDR3 coding sequence is TGTGCCAGCAGTTATGGGGGAGGGACCTACGAGCAGTACTTC.

The rearrangement uses TRBV30 and TRBJ2-6, with TRBD2 matching 8 bases. V was clipped by 8 bases and J by 1 base; unmatched bases: 7. CDR3 length: 15 amino acids. CDR1 is GTSNPN, CDR2 SVGIG, per germline (reference sequence). CDR3 sequence reads: CARTRGGSGANVLTF. In nucleotides, the CDR3 is TGTGCCCGGACACGCGGGGGGTCTGGGGCCAACGTCCTGACTTTC.

The chain has TRBV4-3 and TRBJ2-7; D unresolved. Germline assignment: CDR1 LGHNA and CDR2 YSLEER. V gave up 0 bases and J gave up 6 bases, with 9 bases separating them. The CDR3 totals 13 residues. The CDR3 sequence: CASSQDRQGEQYF. As DNA, the CDR3 is TGCGCCAGCAGCCAAGATAGGCAAGGCGAGCAGTACTTC.

The chain links TRBV5-4 to TRBJ1-5; TRBD1 is a possible D gene (6 bases). CDR3 length equals 15 residues. Germline V lookup: CDR1 SGHNT, CDR2 YYREEE (reference sequence). The V and J ends lost 0 bases and 1 base respectively, with 8 bases between them. This CDR3 reads CASSLEGGSNQPQHF. The CDR3 nucleotides are TGTGCCAGCAGCTTGGAAGGGGGAAGCAATCAGCCCCAGCATTTT.

This rearrangement joins TRBV10-3 to TRBJ2-7; no clear D gene. Germline-derived CDR1 and CDR2 are ENHRY and SYGVKD. The V end was cut by 10 bases, the J end by 0 bases, with 13 bases between. The CDR3 totals 13 residues. The CDR3 sequence: CATIQEFSYEQYF. The CDR3 DNA reads TGTGCCACCATCCAGGAATTCTCCTACGAGCAGTACTTC.